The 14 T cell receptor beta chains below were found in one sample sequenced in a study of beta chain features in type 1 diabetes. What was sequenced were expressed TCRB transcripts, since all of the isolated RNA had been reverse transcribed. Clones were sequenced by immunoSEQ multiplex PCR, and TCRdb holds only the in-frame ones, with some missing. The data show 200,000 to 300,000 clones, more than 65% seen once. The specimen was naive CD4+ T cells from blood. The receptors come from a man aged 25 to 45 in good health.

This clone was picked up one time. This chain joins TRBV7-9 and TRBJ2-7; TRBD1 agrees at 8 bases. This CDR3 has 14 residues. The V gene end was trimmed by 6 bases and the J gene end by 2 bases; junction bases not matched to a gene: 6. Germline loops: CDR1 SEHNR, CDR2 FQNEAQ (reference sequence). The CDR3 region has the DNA TGTGCCAGCAGATCAGACAGGGGCGCCTACGAGCAGTACTTC. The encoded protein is CASRSDRGAYEQYF.

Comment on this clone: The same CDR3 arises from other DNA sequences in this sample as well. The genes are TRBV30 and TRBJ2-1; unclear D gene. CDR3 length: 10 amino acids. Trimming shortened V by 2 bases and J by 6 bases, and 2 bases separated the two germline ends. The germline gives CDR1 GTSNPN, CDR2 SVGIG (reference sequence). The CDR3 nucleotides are TGTGCCTGGAGTCGCAATGAGCAGTTCTTC. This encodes CAWSRNEQFF.

The CDR3 is CAWSVLGLTQGEQYF. The CDR3 region has the DNA TGTGCCTGGAGTGTACTGGGACTAACCCAGGGTGAGCAGTACTTC. The V call is TRBV30, the J call TRBJ2-7, with TRBD2 matching over 7 bases. Germline assignment: CDR1 GTSNPN and CDR2 SVGIG (reference sequence). The CDR3 runs 15 residues. With 0 bases clipped from V and 7 bases from J, the junction kept 12 bases outside the gene matches.

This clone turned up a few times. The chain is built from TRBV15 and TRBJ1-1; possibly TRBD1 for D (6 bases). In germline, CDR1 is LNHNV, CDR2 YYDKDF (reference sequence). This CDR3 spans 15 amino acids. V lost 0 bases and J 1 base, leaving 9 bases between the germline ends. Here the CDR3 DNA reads TGTGCCACCAGCAGAGAACAGGGCCGGAACACTGAAGCTTTCTTT. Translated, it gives CATSREQGRNTEAFF.

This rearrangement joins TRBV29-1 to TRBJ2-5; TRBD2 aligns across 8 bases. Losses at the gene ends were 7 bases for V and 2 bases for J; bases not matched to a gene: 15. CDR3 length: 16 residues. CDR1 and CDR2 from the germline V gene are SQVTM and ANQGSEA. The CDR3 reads CSARKSSGRLQETQYF. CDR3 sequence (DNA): TGCAGCGCGCGAAAATCTAGCGGGCGACTACAAGAGACCCAGTACTTC. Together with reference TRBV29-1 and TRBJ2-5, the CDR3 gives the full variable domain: SAVISQKPSRDICQRGTSLTIQCQVDSQVTMMFWYRQQPGQSLTLIATANQGSEATYESGFVIDKFPISRPNLTFSTLTVSNMSPEDSSIYLCSARKSSGRLQETQYFGPGTRLLVL.

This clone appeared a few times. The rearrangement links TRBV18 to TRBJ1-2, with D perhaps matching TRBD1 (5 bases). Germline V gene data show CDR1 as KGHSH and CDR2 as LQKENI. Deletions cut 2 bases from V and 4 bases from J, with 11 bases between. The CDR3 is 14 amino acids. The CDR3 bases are TGTGCCAGCTCACCATCGGGGGTTCGCTATGGCTACACCTTC. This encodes CASSPSGVRYGYTF. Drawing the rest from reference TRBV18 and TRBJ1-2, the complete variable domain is NAGVMQNPRHLVRRRGQEARLRCSPMKGHSHVYWYRQLPEEGLKFMVYLQKENIIDESGMPKERFSAEFPKEGPSILRIQQVVRGDSAAYFCASSPSGVRYGYTFGSGTRLTVV.

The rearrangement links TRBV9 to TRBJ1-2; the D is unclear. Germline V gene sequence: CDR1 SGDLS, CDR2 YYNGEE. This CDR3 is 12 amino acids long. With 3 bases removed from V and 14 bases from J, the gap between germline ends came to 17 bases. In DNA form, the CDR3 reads TGTGCCAGCAGCGAGCCCCCGGACGCCGAAACCTTC. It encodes CASSEPPDAETF.

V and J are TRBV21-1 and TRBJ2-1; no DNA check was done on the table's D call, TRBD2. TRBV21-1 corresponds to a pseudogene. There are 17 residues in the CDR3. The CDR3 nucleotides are TGTGCCAGCAGCAAAGTCTCGGCTAGCGGGAGTAGAAATGAGCAGTTCTTC. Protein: CASSKVSASGSRNEQFF.

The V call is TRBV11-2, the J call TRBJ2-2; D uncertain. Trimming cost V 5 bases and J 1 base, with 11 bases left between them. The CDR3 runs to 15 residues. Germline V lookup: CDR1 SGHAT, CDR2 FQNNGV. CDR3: CASSVRIMNTGELFF. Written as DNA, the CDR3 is TGTGCCAGCAGCGTACGAATTATGAACACCGGGGAGCTGTTTTTT.

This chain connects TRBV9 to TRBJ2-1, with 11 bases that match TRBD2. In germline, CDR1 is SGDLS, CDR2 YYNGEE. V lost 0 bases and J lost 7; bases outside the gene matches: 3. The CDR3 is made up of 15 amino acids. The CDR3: CASSVVAGGRNEQFF. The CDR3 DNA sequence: TGTGCCAGCAGCGTAGTAGCGGGAGGGAGGAATGAGCAGTTCTTC.

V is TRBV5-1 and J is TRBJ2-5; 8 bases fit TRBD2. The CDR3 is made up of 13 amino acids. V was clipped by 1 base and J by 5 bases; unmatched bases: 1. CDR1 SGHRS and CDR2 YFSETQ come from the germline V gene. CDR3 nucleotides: TGCGCCAGCAGCTTGACTAGCGGTGAGACCCAGTACTTC. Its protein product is CASSLTSGETQYF.

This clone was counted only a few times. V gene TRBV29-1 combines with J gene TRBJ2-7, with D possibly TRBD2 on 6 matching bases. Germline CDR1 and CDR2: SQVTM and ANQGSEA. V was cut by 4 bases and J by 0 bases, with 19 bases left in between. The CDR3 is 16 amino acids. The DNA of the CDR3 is TGCAGCGTTGCAGGAGGAGTGGAGGGAGGCTCCTACGAGCAGTACTTC. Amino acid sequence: CSVAGGVEGGSYEQYF.

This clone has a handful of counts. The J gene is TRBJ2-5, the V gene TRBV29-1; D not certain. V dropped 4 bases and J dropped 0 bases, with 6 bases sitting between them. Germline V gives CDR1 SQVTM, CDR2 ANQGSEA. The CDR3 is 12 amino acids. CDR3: CSVVYNQETQYF. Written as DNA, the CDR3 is TGCAGCGTTGTTTACAACCAAGAGACCCAGTACTTC.

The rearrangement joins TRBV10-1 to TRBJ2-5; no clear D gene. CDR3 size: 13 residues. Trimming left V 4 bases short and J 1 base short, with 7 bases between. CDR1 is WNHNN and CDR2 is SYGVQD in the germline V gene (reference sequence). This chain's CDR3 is CASSGPGQETQYF. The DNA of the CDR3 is TGCGCCAGCAGTGGTCCCGGCCAAGAGACCCAGTACTTC.